Below, one T cell receptor beta chain is given with its context. Its target is not known. Vbeta (60) and Jbeta (13) primers were used in the PCR. Measured with immunoSEQ multiplex PCR; TCRdb has only the in-frame clones, and not every one. There are approximately 180,000 clones in the sample; roughly four fifths occur only once, and roughly 2.8% lies in the top ten. The source of the sample is a study of cytomegalovirus exposure and HLA in healthy donors. Study-wide background: Earlier, almost 120 million unique TCR beta sequences were recovered from roughly 200 million T cells by an analysis. Study-level results: Roughly even sequencing depth across donors was the assumption behind the presence/absence analyses. For most TCR beta V segments, an earlier analysis put the productive rate at about 87% or about 30% of the time. Prediction of most subjects' HLA-A and HLA-B alleles by TCR beta sequences was reportedly accurate.

The TCR comes from a male donor in good health and CMV-seronegative. The sample comprised PBMCs.

The CDR3 protein is CAISGLAGARNEQFF. The CDR3 bases are TGTGCCATCAGTGGACTAGCGGGCGCACGCAATGAGCAGTTCTTC. The chain is built from TRBV10-3 and TRBJ2-1, with 10 bases identical to TRBD2. Germline V gives CDR1 ENHRY, CDR2 SYGVKD. The CDR3 has 15 residues. With V trimmed by 4 bases and J by 6 bases, 6 bases remained unmatched.